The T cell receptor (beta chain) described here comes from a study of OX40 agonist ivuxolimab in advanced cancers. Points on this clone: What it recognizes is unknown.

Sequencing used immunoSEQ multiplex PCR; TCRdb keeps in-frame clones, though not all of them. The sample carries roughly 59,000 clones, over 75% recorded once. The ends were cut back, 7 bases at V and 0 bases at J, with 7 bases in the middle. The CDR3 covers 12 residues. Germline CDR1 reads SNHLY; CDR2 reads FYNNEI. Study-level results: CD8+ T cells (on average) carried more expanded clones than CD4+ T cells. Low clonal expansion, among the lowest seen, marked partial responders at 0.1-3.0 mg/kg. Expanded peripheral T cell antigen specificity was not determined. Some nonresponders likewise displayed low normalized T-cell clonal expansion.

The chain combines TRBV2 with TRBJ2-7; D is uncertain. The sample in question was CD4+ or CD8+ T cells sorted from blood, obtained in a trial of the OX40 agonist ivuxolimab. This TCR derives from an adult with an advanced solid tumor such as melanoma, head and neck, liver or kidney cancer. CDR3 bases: TGTGCCAGCAAGGGCAACTCCTACGAGCAGTACTTC. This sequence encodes CASKGNSYEQYF.